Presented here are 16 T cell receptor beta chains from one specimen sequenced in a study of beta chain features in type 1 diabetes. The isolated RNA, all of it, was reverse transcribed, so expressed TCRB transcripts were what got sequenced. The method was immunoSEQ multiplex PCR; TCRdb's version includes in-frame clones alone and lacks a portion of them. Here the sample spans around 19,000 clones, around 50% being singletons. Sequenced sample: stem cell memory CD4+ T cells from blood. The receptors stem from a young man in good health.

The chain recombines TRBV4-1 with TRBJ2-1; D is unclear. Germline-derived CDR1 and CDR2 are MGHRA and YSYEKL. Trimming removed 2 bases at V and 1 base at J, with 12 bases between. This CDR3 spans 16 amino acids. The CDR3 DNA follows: TGCGCCAGCAGCCAATCGGAAAGAGGTTCCTACAATGAGCAGTTCTTC. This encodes CASSQSERGSYNEQFF.

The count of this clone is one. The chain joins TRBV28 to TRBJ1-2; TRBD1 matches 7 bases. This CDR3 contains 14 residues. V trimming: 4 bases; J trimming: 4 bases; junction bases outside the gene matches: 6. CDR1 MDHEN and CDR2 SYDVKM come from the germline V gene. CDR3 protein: CASSSTGVFYGYTF. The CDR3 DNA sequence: TGTGCCAGCAGTTCTACAGGGGTGTTCTATGGCTACACCTTC.

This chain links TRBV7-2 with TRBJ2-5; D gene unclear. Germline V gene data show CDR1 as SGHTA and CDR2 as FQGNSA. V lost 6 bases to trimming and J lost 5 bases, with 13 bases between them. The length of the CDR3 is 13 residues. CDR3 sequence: CASSQERQETQYF. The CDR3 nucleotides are TGTGCCAGCAGTCAGGAAAGGCAGGAGACCCAGTACTTC.

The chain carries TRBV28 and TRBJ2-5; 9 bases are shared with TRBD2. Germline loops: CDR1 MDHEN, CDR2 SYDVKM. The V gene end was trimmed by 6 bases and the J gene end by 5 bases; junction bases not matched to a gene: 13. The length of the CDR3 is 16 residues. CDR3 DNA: TGTGCCAGCAGCATTAACCGGGACGCGGGGGGGGAGACCCAGTACTTC. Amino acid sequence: CASSINRDAGGETQYF.

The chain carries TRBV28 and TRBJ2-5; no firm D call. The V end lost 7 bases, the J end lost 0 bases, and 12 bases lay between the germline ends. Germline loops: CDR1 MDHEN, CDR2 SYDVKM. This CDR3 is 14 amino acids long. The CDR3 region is CASTNFPNQETQYF. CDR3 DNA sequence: TGTGCCAGCACCAATTTTCCCAACCAAGAGACCCAGTACTTC.

CDR3 region: CASSTGESYEQYF. CDR3 DNA sequence: TGTGCCAGTAGTACCGGGGAGTCCTACGAGCAGTACTTC. The gene calls are TRBV19 and TRBJ2-7; TRBD2 might be the D (5 bases). The germline gives CDR1 LNHDA, CDR2 SQIVND (reference sequence). V lost 4 bases to trimming and J lost 1 base, with 8 bases between them. The CDR3 has 13 residues.

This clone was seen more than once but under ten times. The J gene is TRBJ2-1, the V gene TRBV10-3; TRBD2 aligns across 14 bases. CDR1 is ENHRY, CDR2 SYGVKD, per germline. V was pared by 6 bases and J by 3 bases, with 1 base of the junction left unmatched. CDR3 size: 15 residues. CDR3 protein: CAIRGTSGSYNEQFF. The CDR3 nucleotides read TGTGCCATCAGAGGGACTAGCGGGAGCTACAATGAGCAGTTCTTC.

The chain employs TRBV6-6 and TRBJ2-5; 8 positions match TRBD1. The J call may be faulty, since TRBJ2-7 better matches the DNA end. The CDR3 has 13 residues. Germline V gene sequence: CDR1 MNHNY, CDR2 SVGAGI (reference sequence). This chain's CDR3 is CATTGQEPYEQYF. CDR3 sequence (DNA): TGTGCCACCACGGGACAGGAGCCCTACGAGCAGTACTTC.

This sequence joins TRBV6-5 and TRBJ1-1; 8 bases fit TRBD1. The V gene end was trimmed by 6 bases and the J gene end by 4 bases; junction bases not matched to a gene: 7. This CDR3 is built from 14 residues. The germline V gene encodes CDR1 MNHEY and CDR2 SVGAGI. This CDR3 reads CASSHWTGRTEAFF. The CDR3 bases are TGTGCCAGCAGCCACTGGACAGGGCGCACTGAAGCTTTCTTT.

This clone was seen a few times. The CDR3 DNA follows: TGTGCCAGCAGTTTCGGGGGGTCTATCTCCTACGAGCAGTACTTC. Translating gives CASSFGGSISYEQYF. The chain joins TRBV28 to TRBJ2-7, with 7 bases identical to TRBD2. The V gene end was trimmed by 3 bases and the J gene end by 0 bases; junction bases not matched to a gene: 5. The CDR3 length is 15 residues. Germline lookup yields CDR1 MDHEN and CDR2 SYDVKM.

The CDR3 reads CASSLQTGESTF. CDR3 nucleotide sequence: TGTGCCAGCAGTTTACAGACAGGGGAGTCCACCTTC. The V and J genes are TRBV28 and TRBJ1-2, with 8 bases aligning to TRBD1. This CDR3 has 12 residues. The V gene's germline CDR1 is MDHEN and CDR2 SYDVKM. J gave up 13 bases and V 2 bases, and 6 bases lay outside the gene matches.

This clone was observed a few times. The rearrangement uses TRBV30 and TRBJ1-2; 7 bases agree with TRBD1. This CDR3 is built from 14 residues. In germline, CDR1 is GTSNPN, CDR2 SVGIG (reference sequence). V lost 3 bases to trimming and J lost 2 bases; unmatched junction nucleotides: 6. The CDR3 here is CAWRRGQMNYGYTF. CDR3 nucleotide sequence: TGTGCCTGGAGGAGGGGACAGATGAACTATGGCTACACCTTC.

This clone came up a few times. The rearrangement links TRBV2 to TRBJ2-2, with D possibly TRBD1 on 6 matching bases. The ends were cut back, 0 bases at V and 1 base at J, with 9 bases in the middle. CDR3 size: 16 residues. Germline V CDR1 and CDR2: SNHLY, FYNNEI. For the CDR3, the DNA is TGTGCCAGCAGTGAAGCCGGACAGAAGAACACCGGGGAGCTGTTTTTT. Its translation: CASSEAGQKNTGELFF.

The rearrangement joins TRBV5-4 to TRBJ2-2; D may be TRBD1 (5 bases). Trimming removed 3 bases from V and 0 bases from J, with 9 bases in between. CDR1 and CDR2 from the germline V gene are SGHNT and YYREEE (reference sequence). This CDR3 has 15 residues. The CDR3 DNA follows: TGTGCCAGCAGCTCGGACACCGCGAACACCGGGGAGCTGTTTTTT. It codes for CASSSDTANTGELFF.

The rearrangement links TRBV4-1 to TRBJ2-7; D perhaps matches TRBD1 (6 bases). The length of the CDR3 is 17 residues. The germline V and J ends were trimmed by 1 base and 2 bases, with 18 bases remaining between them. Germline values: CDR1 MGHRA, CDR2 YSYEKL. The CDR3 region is CASSQAGGFTGPYEQYF. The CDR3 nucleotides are TGCGCCAGCAGCCAAGCTGGGGGATTTACAGGGCCCTACGAGCAGTACTTC.

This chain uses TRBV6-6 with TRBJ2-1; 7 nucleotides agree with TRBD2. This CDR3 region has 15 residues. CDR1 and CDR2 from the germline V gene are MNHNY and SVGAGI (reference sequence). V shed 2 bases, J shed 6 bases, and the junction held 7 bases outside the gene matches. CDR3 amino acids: CASSYVTGGCNEQFF. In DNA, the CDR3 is TGTGCCAGCAGTTACGTCACGGGAGGATGCAATGAGCAGTTCTTC.